The rows below give T cell receptor beta chains drawn from one sample of a study of somatic mutations in cytotoxic T cells in rheumatoid arthritis. The repertoire was sequenced with immunoSEQ multiplex PCR; TCRdb's copy has only in-frame clones and lacks some. The sample includes fewer than 20,000 clones, roughly two thirds of them seen just once. Sequencing was performed on CD8+ T cells sorted from blood. These TCRs come from an adult with rheumatoid arthritis. Both conserved end residues are part of each CDR3. The order of the fields is clone size, D gene, V gene, J gene, CDR3 DNA, CDR3 protein. The D gene is left open where the match is weak. Where a row states a size, it is once, few, many or the class of an expanded clone; other rows omit it.

clone_size: -
d_call: TRBD1
v_call: TRBV11-2
j_call: TRBJ2-5
cdr3_nt: TGTGCCAGCAGCCCCGGACAGGGGTCGGGGTACCAAGAGACCCAGTACTTC
cdr3_aa: CASSPGQGSGYQETQYF

clone_size: -
d_call: TRBD1
v_call: TRBV6-5
j_call: TRBJ2-2
cdr3_nt: TGTGCCAGCAGGACAGGGGGCGCGAACACCGGGGAGCTGTTTTTT
cdr3_aa: CASRTGGANTGELFF

clone_size: -
d_call: TRBD1
v_call: TRBV9
j_call: TRBJ1-1
cdr3_nt: TGTGCCAGCAGCGGGACAGGATTGAACACTGAAGCTTTCTTT
cdr3_aa: CASSGTGLNTEAFF

clone_size: -
d_call: -
v_call: TRBV18
j_call: TRBJ2-1
cdr3_nt: TGTGCCAGCTCACCCCCGCTGGCGAATGAGCAGTTCTTC
cdr3_aa: CASSPPLANEQFF

clone_size: few
d_call: -
v_call: TRBV5-4
j_call: TRBJ1-1
cdr3_nt: TGTGCCAGCAGCTTGCGGGGGGGCAGCACTGAAGCTTTCTTT
cdr3_aa: CASSLRGGSTEAFF

clone_size: few
d_call: TRBD1
v_call: TRBV2
j_call: TRBJ1-4
cdr3_nt: TGTGCCAGCGTCGACACTGACAGGGCGACTAATGAAAAACTGTTTTTT
cdr3_aa: CASVDTDRATNEKLFF

clone_size: -
d_call: TRBD1
v_call: TRBV9
j_call: TRBJ1-4
cdr3_nt: TGTGCCAGCAGCGTGGCGGGACAGGGAGCAGATGAAAAACTGTTTTTT
cdr3_aa: CASSVAGQGADEKLFF

clone_size: -
d_call: TRBD2
v_call: TRBV5-1
j_call: TRBJ2-7
cdr3_nt: TGCGCCAGCAGTACTAGCGGGGGGGCTTACGAGCAGTACTTC
cdr3_aa: CASSTSGGAYEQYF

clone_size: few
d_call: -
v_call: TRBV5-4
j_call: TRBJ1-5
cdr3_nt: TGTGCCAGCAGCTCGGACCCGGGGGATAATCAGCCCCAGCATTTT
cdr3_aa: CASSSDPGDNQPQHF

clone_size: -
d_call: TRBD1
v_call: TRBV7-2
j_call: TRBJ1-6
cdr3_nt: TGTGCCAGCAGCGGCTGGACAGGGCAAAGCCTCTGGTCACCCCTCCACTTT
cdr3_aa: CASSGWTGQSLWSPLHF

clone_size: medium-sized
d_call: -
v_call: TRBV30
j_call: TRBJ1-1
cdr3_nt: TGTGCCTGGAGTAATACCGGACAATGGAGGAACACTGAAGCTTTCTTT
cdr3_aa: CAWSNTGQWRNTEAFF

clone_size: -
d_call: TRBD1
v_call: TRBV4-3
j_call: TRBJ1-4
cdr3_nt: TGCGCCAGCAGCCAAGATTCACTGCAGGGGGCAGAGGAAAAACTGTTTTTT
cdr3_aa: CASSQDSLQGAEEKLFF

clone_size: few
d_call: -
v_call: TRBV7-8
j_call: TRBJ2-3
cdr3_nt: TGTGCCAGCAGCCCCCAGGGGGGGGACGGAACTAGCACAGATACGCAGTATTTT
cdr3_aa: CASSPQGGDGTSTDTQYF

clone_size: -
d_call: TRBD1
v_call: TRBV5-1
j_call: TRBJ1-4
cdr3_nt: TGCGCCAGCAGCAACCTACCGACAGGGGCTTCTGAAAAACTGTTTTTT
cdr3_aa: CASSNLPTGASEKLFF

clone_size: -
d_call: TRBD1
v_call: TRBV15
j_call: TRBJ1-2
cdr3_nt: TGTGCCACCAGCAGGACAGGGGGCGGTGGCTACACCTTC
cdr3_aa: CATSRTGGGGYTF

clone_size: once
d_call: TRBD1
v_call: TRBV19
j_call: TRBJ1-6
cdr3_nt: TGTGCCAGTAGTCCCCACCGGGGGACAGGTAATTCACCCCTCCACTTT
cdr3_aa: CASSPHRGTGNSPLHF

clone_size: few
d_call: -
v_call: TRBV6-6
j_call: TRBJ1-3
cdr3_nt: TGTGCCAGCAGTTACCCGACAGAAGCTGGAAACACCATATATTTT
cdr3_aa: CASSYPTEAGNTIYF

clone_size: -
d_call: TRBD2
v_call: TRBV7-9
j_call: TRBJ2-2
cdr3_nt: TGTGCCAGCAGCGCGGGACTAGCGGGGGCGATATTCCGGGAGCTGTTTTTT
cdr3_aa: CASSAGLAGAIFRELFF